Below, 32 T cell receptor beta chains from the same sample are listed, as sequenced in a study of CD8 T cells in ankylosing spondylitis. Broader study findings: A TCR beta motif of eight highly homologous variants appeared characteristic of ankylosing spondylitis blood.

TCRdb fed the 5' RACE reads into MiXCR, producing one record per CDR3 protein. The profile shows a few hundred thousand distinct CDR3 sequences, 20% to 25% of them singletons. These TCRs are of unknown antigen specificity. Material: blood, either unsorted or a sorted T cell fraction (not recorded which). The origin of the receptors is a male donor with ankylosing spondylitis.

This clonotype came up a few times. J is TRBJ2-1 and V is TRBV5-6; the match to TRBD2 covers 7 bases. With V trimmed by 4 bases and J by 8 bases, 6 bases remained unmatched. This CDR3 is built from 13 residues. Germline V gives CDR1 SGHDT, CDR2 YYEEEE. The DNA of the CDR3 is TGTGCCAGCAGCCCCACAACTAGCGATGAGCAGTTCTTC. Amino acid sequence: CASSPTTSDEQFF. The variable domain in full, with the rest retrieved from reference TRBV5-6 and TRBJ2-1, is DAGVTQSPTHLIKTRGQQVTLRCSPKSGHDTVSWYQQALGQGPQFIFQYYEEEERQRGNFPDRFSGHQFPNYSSELNVNALLLGDSALYLCASSPTTSDEQFFGPGTRLTVL.

This clonotype appeared a few times. The rearrangement links TRBV28 to TRBJ2-1; perhaps TRBD2 as D (5 bases). This CDR3 has 17 residues. Germline V CDR1 and CDR2: MDHEN, SYDVKM. Trimming cost V 6 bases and J 0 bases, with 18 bases left between them. The CDR3 coding sequence is TGTGCCAGCAGGACCCCGAGCGGAGGATACTCCTACAATGAGCAGTTCTTC. Its protein product is CASRTPSGGYSYNEQFF.

The chain couples TRBV7-9 to TRBJ1-5, with 7 bases aligning to TRBD1. V shed 5 bases, J shed 3 bases, and the junction held 4 bases outside the gene matches. This CDR3 has 14 amino acids. CDR1 is SEHNR, CDR2 FQNEAQ, per germline (reference sequence). The CDR3 region is CASSVTGDNQPQHF. Here the CDR3 DNA reads TGTGCCAGCAGCGTTACAGGGGACAATCAGCCCCAGCATTTT.

This clonotype was counted between two and nine times. The genes are TRBV20-1 and TRBJ2-4, with D perhaps matching TRBD1 or TRBD2 (5 bases each). The CDR3 length is 14 residues. Deletions cut 5 bases from V and 13 bases from J, with 24 bases between. CDR1 and CDR2 from the germline V gene are DFQATT and SNEGSKA (reference sequence). The DNA for the CDR3 is TGCAGTGCTCTACGTCCCGGGACCCGACTGGAGCAGTACTTC. This sequence encodes CSALRPGTRLEQYF.

There are a few counts of this clonotype. The CDR3 sequence is CASRRGGGRDIQYF. In DNA, the CDR3 is TGTGCCAGCAGACGGGGAGGGGGTAGGGACATTCAGTACTTC. V and J are TRBV12-3 or TRBV12-4 and TRBJ2-4; maybe TRBD2 (7 bases). The CDR3 sequence is 14 residues long. Trimming shortened V by 6 bases and J by 8 bases, and 17 bases separated the two germline ends.

Turning to this clonotype: A clone one base away is much larger, so this may be a read error. The J gene is TRBJ2-7, the V gene TRBV7-2, with a possible D match to TRBD2 (6 bases). Trimming took off 6 bases at V and 2 bases at J, with 14 bases between the two ends. CDR1 is SGHTA and CDR2 is FQGNSA in the germline V gene. CDR3 size: 14 residues. The CDR3 loop is CTSSSGLLPYEQYF. CDR3 nucleotides: TGTACCAGCAGTTCCGGACTACTGCCCTACGAGCAGTACTTC.

This clonotype was found a few times. CDR3 nucleotide sequence: TGTGCCAGCAGCCAGACAGTCGCAGATACGCAGTATTTT. It specifies CASSQTVADTQYF. The chain carries TRBV3-1 and TRBJ2-3, with a tentative D call TRBD1 (5 bases). The ends were cut back, 3 bases at V and 4 bases at J, with 8 bases in the middle. Germline V lookup: CDR1 LGHDT, CDR2 YNNKEL (reference sequence). The CDR3 loop spans 13 amino acids.

Here the CDR3 reads CASSVDRGLDTQYF. CDR3 nucleotide sequence: TGTGCCAGCAGCGTCGACAGGGGGTTGGATACGCAGTATTTT. This chain connects TRBV11-2 to TRBJ2-3, with 9 positions matching TRBD1. The CDR3 loop spans 14 amino acids. From germline, CDR1 is SGHAT and CDR2 FQNNGV. V was clipped by 5 bases and J by 6 bases; unmatched bases: 6.

This clonotype occurred a few times. CDR3 DNA sequence: TGCAGCGTTGAAGCCCGGACCTCCTATGGCTACACCTTC. It translates to CSVEARTSYGYTF. V and J are TRBV29-1 and TRBJ1-2; D remains ambiguous. CDR3 size: 13 residues. V gave up 1 base and J gave up 4 bases, with 10 bases separating them. From germline, CDR1 is SQVTM and CDR2 ANQGSEA.

The genes are TRBV7-3 and TRBJ2-4; no firm D call. V shed 6 bases and J shed 5 bases, with 8 bases lying between them. Germline lookup yields CDR1 SGHTA and CDR2 FQGTGA. The CDR3 runs 12 residues. In nucleotides, the CDR3 is TGTGCCAGCAGAGGTGCGGAAAACATTCAGTACTTC. Amino acids: CASRGAENIQYF.

The chain couples TRBV20-1 to TRBJ1-1; the D is unclear. Trimming left V 2 bases short and J 0 bases short, with 7 bases between. Germline lookup yields CDR1 DFQATT and CDR2 SNEGSKA (reference sequence). The CDR3 covers 13 residues. CDR3 region: CSARQRLNTEAFF. Written as DNA, the CDR3 is TGCAGTGCTAGACAGAGACTGAACACTGAAGCTTTCTTT.

The gene calls are TRBV12-3 or TRBV12-4 and TRBJ2-7; D is unresolved. The CDR3 loop spans 14 amino acids. Trimming shortened V by 0 bases and J by 4 bases, and 10 bases separated the two germline ends. In DNA form, the CDR3 reads TGTGCCAGCAGTTTAGCGGCAGGATATTACGAGCAGTACTTC. Translation: CASSLAAGYYEQYF.

This clonotype has only one observation. This chain uses TRBV12-3 or TRBV12-4 with TRBJ2-4; a possible D gene is TRBD1 (6 bases). V shed 6 bases and J shed 0 bases, with 9 bases lying between them. The CDR3 has 14 residues. CDR3 protein: CASRSGVAKNIQYF. The CDR3 DNA reads as TGTGCCAGCAGATCAGGGGTAGCCAAAAACATTCAGTACTTC.

This clonotype was found a few times. This chain joins TRBV15 and TRBJ2-1; maybe TRBD2 (6 bases). Per germline, CDR1 LNHNV and CDR2 YYDKDF (reference sequence). V was clipped by 0 bases and J by 4 bases, with 10 bases between them. The length of the CDR3 is 15 residues. CDR3: CATSRDAGPYNEQFF. CDR3 DNA sequence: TGTGCCACCAGCAGAGATGCGGGACCATACAATGAGCAGTTCTTC.

The chain combines TRBV28 with TRBJ2-1, with no clear D. The CDR3 is 14 amino acids. The germline V gene has CDR1 MDHEN and CDR2 SYDVKM. Trimming took 10 bases from V and 6 from J, leaving 19 bases between them. The chain's CDR3 is CATRLGAGTNEQFF. The DNA for the CDR3 is TGTGCCACCCGGCTGGGCGCCGGTACCAATGAGCAGTTCTTC.

This chain links TRBV25-1 with TRBJ2-1, with D uncertain. CDR3 length: 12 amino acids. Trimming shortened V by 0 bases and J by 7 bases, and 4 bases separated the two germline ends. CDR1 is MGHDK, CDR2 SYGVNS, per germline. The CDR3 DNA reads as TGTGCCAGCAGTGAATATGGGAATGAGCAGTTCTTC. Translating gives CASSEYGNEQFF.

This clonotype was counted at least ten times. The chain has TRBV29-1 and TRBJ2-3; tentative D call: TRBD1 (6 bases). Germline assignment: CDR1 SQVTM and CDR2 ANQGSEA. V shed 4 bases and J shed 1 base, with 6 bases lying between them. This CDR3 is 12 amino acids long. The CDR3 nucleotides read TGCAGCGTTGCAGGGGGCACAGATACGCAGTATTTT. Translating gives CSVAGGTDTQYF.

This sequence joins TRBV29-1 and TRBJ1-1; TRBD1 might be the D (5 bases). V dropped 3 bases and J dropped 2 bases, with 7 bases sitting between them. The V gene's germline CDR1 is SQVTM and CDR2 ANQGSEA. There are 12 residues in the CDR3. As DNA, the CDR3 is TGCAGCGTTGACAGGGCTAACACTGAAGCTTTCTTT. Amino acid sequence: CSVDRANTEAFF.

Ten or more counts support this clonotype. The V and J genes are TRBV7-2 and TRBJ2-2, with 13 bases that match TRBD2. V gave up 5 bases and J gave up 5 bases; unmatched junction bases: 8. The CDR3 extends over 17 amino acids. Germline V gives CDR1 SGHTA, CDR2 FQGNSA. CDR3 DNA sequence: TGTGCCAGCAGCATCACTAGCGGGAGGGCCGGAACCGGGGAGCTGTTTTTT. Its protein product is CASSITSGRAGTGELFF.

The rearrangement uses TRBV28 and TRBJ2-7; D is possibly TRBD2 (6 bases). The CDR3 extends over 14 amino acids. Germline V gives CDR1 MDHEN, CDR2 SYDVKM. The V end lost 4 bases, the J end lost 6 bases, and 16 bases lay between the germline ends. CDR3 sequence: CASSSSLGGTEQYF. The CDR3 coding sequence is TGTGCCAGCAGTTCTTCTCTGGGGGGTACCGAGCAGTACTTC. Full variable domain (rest looked up from reference TRBV28 and TRBJ2-7): DVKVTQSSRYLVKRTGEKVFLECVQDMDHENMFWYRQDPGLGLRLIYFSYDVKMKEKGDIPEGYSVSREKKERFSLILESASTNQTSMYLCASSSSLGGTEQYFGPGTRLTVT.

This clonotype has just a few counts. The chain carries TRBV27 and TRBJ1-1; D not resolved. The CDR3 spans 16 residues. The germline V gene has CDR1 MNHEY and CDR2 SMNVEV (reference sequence). V was trimmed by 3 bases and J by 4 bases, leaving 18 bases between them. CDR3 in amino acids: CASSLSGARVATEAFF. In nucleotides, the CDR3 is TGTGCCAGCAGTTTGTCGGGAGCACGGGTGGCCACTGAAGCTTTCTTT.

V gene TRBV12-3 or TRBV12-4 combines with J gene TRBJ1-5; D gene uncertain. CDR3 length: 16 residues. V was clipped by 5 bases and J by 1 base, with 15 bases between them. The CDR3, as DNA: TGTGCCAGCAGTCAACAAGGAGGGTTGAGCAATCAGCCCCAGCATTTT. Protein product: CASSQQGGLSNQPQHF.

This clonotype has just a few counts. V and J are TRBV9 and TRBJ2-7; 10 bases match TRBD2. This CDR3 is built from 15 residues. V lost 3 bases to trimming and J lost 3 bases; unmatched junction nucleotides: 6. Germline V gives CDR1 SGDLS, CDR2 YYNGEE. CDR3 DNA sequence: TGTGCCAGCAGCGCACAGGCTAGCGGGAGCTACGAGCAGTACTTC. Its translation: CASSAQASGSYEQYF.

V is TRBV10-3 and J is TRBJ2-1; 8 nucleotides align to TRBD2. V was clipped by 0 bases and J by 15 bases; unmatched bases: 7. Germline CDR1 is ENHRY and CDR2 is SYGVKD. The CDR3 sequence is 13 residues long. CDR3 protein: CAISESMERELFF. The CDR3 DNA reads as TGTGCCATCAGTGAGTCAATGGAGCGGGAGTTGTTCTTC.

Only a few counts were recorded for this clonotype. The chain employs TRBV5-1 and TRBJ1-1; D not certain. V was shortened by 1 base and J by 2 bases, with 9 bases between the two germline ends. Germline V gene lookup returns CDR1 SGHRS and CDR2 YFSETQ. CDR3 length equals 14 residues. This CDR3 is CASSLSRSNTEAFF. The CDR3 DNA reads TGCGCCAGCAGCTTGAGCAGGAGTAACACTGAAGCTTTCTTT. The full variable domain, in which reference TRBV5-1 and TRBJ1-1 provide the parts outside the CDR3, is KAGVTQTPRYLIKTRGQQVTLSCSPISGHRSVSWYQQTPGQGLQFLFEYFSETQRNKGNFPGRFSGRQFSNSRSEMNVSTLELGDSALYLCASSLSRSNTEAFFGQGTRLTVV.

This clonotype showed up just a few times. CDR3 coding DNA: TGTGCCAGCAGCTTATGGGGGGTTAAAGTTGAAGCTTTCTTT. Residues: CASSLWGVKVEAFF. The chain carries TRBV7-2 and TRBJ1-1, with D perhaps matching TRBD1 (5 bases). Germline CDR1 is SGHTA and CDR2 is FQGNSA. V was clipped by 2 bases and J by 7 bases, with 14 bases between them. The CDR3 is 14 amino acids. The whole variable domain, remainder taken from reference TRBV7-2 and TRBJ1-1, is GAGVSQSPSNKVTEKGKDVELRCDPISGHTALYWYRQSLGQGLEFLIYFQGNSAPDKSGLPSDRFSAERTGGSVSTLTIQRTQQEDSAVYLCASSLWGVKVEAFFGQGTRLTVV.

The V and J genes are TRBV20-1 and TRBJ2-1; TRBD2 matches 12 bases. V trimming: 4 bases; J trimming: 6 bases; junction bases outside the gene matches: 1. Germline loops: CDR1 DFQATT, CDR2 SNEGSKA (reference sequence). This CDR3 region has 13 residues. The CDR3 loop is CSATSGRVNEQFF. CDR3 DNA: TGCAGTGCTACTAGCGGGAGGGTCAATGAGCAGTTCTTC.

The sample holds a few counts of this clonotype. This chain connects TRBV10-3 to TRBJ1-5, with D unclear. V shed 2 bases and J shed 6 bases, with 8 bases lying between them. In germline, CDR1 is ENHRY, CDR2 SYGVKD. CDR3 length equals 13 residues. CDR3 loop: CAISEVEFQPQHF. Here the CDR3 DNA reads TGTGCCATCAGTGAGGTTGAGTTTCAGCCCCAGCATTTT.

This sequence joins TRBV10-3 and TRBJ1-4, with D perhaps matching TRBD1 (5 bases). The germline gives CDR1 ENHRY, CDR2 SYGVKD. The CDR3 has 13 amino acids. V shed 8 bases and J shed 3 bases, with 10 bases lying between them. DNA for the CDR3: TGTGCCATCCAGGACAATGCTAATGAAAAACTGTTTTTT. This codes for CAIQDNANEKLFF.

This clonotype showed up just once. This chain connects TRBV4-2 to TRBJ2-1; no clear D gene. Germline V CDR1 and CDR2: LGHNA, YNFKEQ. The CDR3 spans 14 residues. Trimming took 0 bases from V and 8 from J, leaving 11 bases between them. The CDR3 loop reads CASSQELRGDEQFF. CDR3 coding DNA: TGTGCCAGCAGCCAAGAACTCCGAGGAGATGAGCAGTTCTTC.

CDR3 loop: CASSQDLGAGPYNEQFF. The CDR3 DNA follows: TGTGCCAGCAGCCAAGATCTGGGGGCAGGGCCCTACAATGAGCAGTTCTTC. The V gene is TRBV3-1, the J gene TRBJ2-1; D might be TRBD1 (6 bases). Germline assignment: CDR1 LGHDT and CDR2 YNNKEL (reference sequence). This CDR3 region has 17 residues. V was trimmed by 0 bases and J by 2 bases, leaving 14 bases between them.

This chain links TRBV20-1 with TRBJ2-2; no firm D call. CDR1 DFQATT and CDR2 SNEGSKA come from the germline V gene (reference sequence). Trimming pared 0 bases from V and 0 bases from J, leaving 5 bases between. This CDR3 region has 14 residues. The CDR3 protein is CSARDSANTGELFF. CDR3 sequence (DNA): TGCAGTGCTAGAGATTCAGCGAACACCGGGGAGCTGTTTTTT.